A selection of T cell receptor beta chains follows, all from one sample in a study of PD-L1 blockade in urothelial cancer. Sequenced by immunoSEQ multiplex PCR; TCRdb stores in-frame clones only, minus some. The sample includes approximately 46,000 clones, 70% to 85% of them seen just once. The input for sequencing was PBMCs, taken around atezolizumab (anti-PD-L1) treatment. Receptor source: a man aged 70-80 years with urothelial cancer. The CDR3 runs from the conserved cysteine through the conserved F or W. Fields, in order: J gene, clone size, V gene, D gene, CDR3 protein, CDR3 DNA. D genes are given only for firm matches. Where a row states a size, it is once, few, many or the class of an expanded clone; other rows omit it.

>TRBJ2-5|.|TRBV7-9|.
CASSGPRGPQETQYF
TGTGCCAGCAGCGGACCCAGGGGCCCTCAAGAGACCCAGTACTTC
>TRBJ2-7|.|TRBV4-3|.
CASSQGFSAGPQEQYF
TGCGCCAGCAGCCAAGGATTCTCCGCGGGGCCCCAGGAGCAGTACTTC
>TRBJ1-5|.|TRBV28|.
CAISRVLGQPQHF
TGTGCCATCTCCAGGGTACTCGGTCAGCCCCAGCATTTT
>TRBJ2-2|.|TRBV7-7|.
CASSLAGGNTGELFF
TGTGCCAGCAGCTTAGCGGGGGGGAACACCGGGGAGCTGTTTTTT
>TRBJ1-2|once|TRBV7-6|.
CASSLDRKEYTF
TGTGCCAGCAGCTTAGACCGGAAGGAGTACACCTTC
>TRBJ2-2|.|TRBV9|TRBD2
CASSVGGDTGELFF
TGTGCCAGCAGCGTGGGGGGGGACACCGGGGAGCTGTTTTTT
>TRBJ2-5|.|TRBV15|.
CATSSSLALGPETQYF
TGTGCCACCAGCAGTTCCCTAGCACTCGGACCAGAGACCCAGTACTTC
>TRBJ1-2|.|TRBV10-3|.
CAISGGQLDPKGTYGYTF
TGTGCCATCAGTGGGGGCCAGCTCGATCCAAAGGGGACATATGGCTACACCTTC
>TRBJ2-1|.|TRBV9|TRBD1
CASSEYTGGYNEQFF
TGTGCCAGCAGCGAGTACACAGGGGGCTACAATGAGCAGTTCTTC
>TRBJ1-1|.|TRBV5-4|.
CASSARGTEAFF
TGTGCCAGCAGCGCGAGGGGGACTGAAGCTTTCTTT
>TRBJ2-2|.|TRBV6-5|TRBD1
CASSRTGQSGELFF
TGTGCCAGCAGTAGGACAGGGCAGTCCGGGGAGCTGTTTTTT
>TRBJ2-5|once|TRBV7-6|.
CASSLAEETQYF
TGTGCCAGCAGCTTAGCCGAAGAGACCCAGTACTTC
>TRBJ2-1|.|TRBV9|TRBD2
CASSVAGGPGNEQFF
TGTGCCAGCAGCGTAGCGGGAGGGCCAGGAAATGAGCAGTTCTTC
>TRBJ1-5|.|TRBV28|.
CASTPGGRKQPQHF
TGTGCCAGCACCCCGGGGGGGCGGAAGCAGCCCCAGCATTTT
>TRBJ2-5|.|TRBV27|.
CASSLADQETQYF
TGTGCCAGCAGTTTAGCGGACCAAGAGACCCAGTACTTC
>TRBJ1-2|.|TRBV21-1|.
CASSLQGKDGYTF
TGTGCCAGCAGCCTGCAGGGAAAGGATGGCTACACCTTC
>TRBJ1-3|.|TRBV9|TRBD1
CASSVGSGTAGNTIYF
TGTGCCAGCAGCGTAGGTTCAGGGACAGCTGGAAACACCATATATTTT
>TRBJ1-1|.|TRBV11-3|.
CASSLGQVLEAFF
TGTGCCAGCAGCTTAGGACAGGTTCTCGAAGCTTTCTTT
>TRBJ2-1|.|TRBV5-1|.
CASSFLARTDNEQFF
TGCGCCAGCAGCTTTCTAGCGAGGACGGACAATGAGCAGTTCTTC
>TRBJ1-1|.|TRBV20-1|TRBD1
CSAGGTGEAFF
TGCAGTGCCGGGGGGACAGGTGAAGCTTTCTTT
>TRBJ2-1|.|TRBV7-6|.
CASSYLNRDYEQFF
TGTGCCAGCAGCTATCTAAACAGGGATTATGAGCAGTTCTTC
>TRBJ1-5|.|TRBV6-5|.
CASRKGQTNQPQHF
TGTGCCAGCAGAAAGGGGCAGACTAATCAGCCCCAGCATTTT
>TRBJ1-1|.|TRBV27|.
CASRTPTGANTEAFF
TGTGCCAGCAGAACCCCGACAGGAGCGAACACTGAAGCTTTCTTT
>TRBJ2-1|few|TRBV4-2|TRBD2
CASSQNFGGTSEVHEQFF
TGTGCCAGCAGCCAAAATTTTGGTGGGACTAGCGAGGTCCATGAGCAGTTCTTC
>TRBJ2-1|.|TRBV28|.
CASSPLVAVYNEQFF
TGTGCCAGCAGTCCACTAGTGGCGGTCTACAATGAGCAGTTCTTC
>TRBJ2-1|.|TRBV6-6|.
CASSPDYSSYNEQFF
TGTGCCAGCAGTCCGGACTACTCTTCCTACAATGAGCAGTTCTTC
>TRBJ2-7|.|TRBV19|TRBD1
CASSTGQGAGEQYF
TGTGCCAGTAGTACCGGACAGGGAGCTGGTGAGCAGTACTTC
>TRBJ2-7|.|TRBV9|.
CASSVEVEGSSRGQYF
TGTGCCAGCAGCGTAGAGGTAGAGGGCAGCTCACGGGGGCAGTACTTC
>TRBJ2-2|once|TRBV27|TRBD2
CASSLRTSGNTGELFF
TGTGCCAGCAGTTTAAGAACTAGCGGGAACACCGGGGAGCTGTTTTTT
>TRBJ2-1|.|TRBV9|TRBD1
CASSPRQGTYNEQFF
TGTGCCAGCAGCCCCCGACAGGGGACCTACAATGAGCAGTTCTTC
>TRBJ2-5|.|TRBV6-1|TRBD1
CASSFRTGQQETQYF
TGTGCCAGCAGCTTTCGGACAGGCCAGCAAGAGACCCAGTACTTC
>TRBJ1-1|.|TRBV5-1|.
CASSLRRGPTEAFF
TGCGCCAGCAGCCTCCGGCGGGGGCCCACTGAAGCTTTCTTT
>TRBJ2-1|.|TRBV11-2|.
CASSLENGNEQFF
TGTGCCAGCAGCTTAGAAAACGGCAATGAGCAGTTCTTC
>TRBJ2-3|once|TRBV19|.
CASVPSGADTQYF
TGTGCCAGTGTCCCCTCCGGGGCAGATACGCAGTATTTT
>TRBJ1-2|.|TRBV7-2|.
CASSLEPGNYGYTF
TGTGCCAGCAGCTTAGAGCCAGGGAACTATGGCTACACCTTC
>TRBJ2-1|.|TRBV2|.
CASMAGSSYNEQFF
TGTGCCAGCATGGCGGGGAGCTCCTACAATGAGCAGTTCTTC
>TRBJ1-2|.|TRBV19|TRBD1
CASSLQQGTIGGYTF
TGTGCCAGTAGCCTCCAACAGGGGACGATTGGTGGCTACACCTTC
>TRBJ1-5|.|TRBV6-6|.
CASSSIPGSSNQPQHF
TGTGCCAGCAGTTCCATCCCGGGAAGCAGCAATCAGCCCCAGCATTTT
>TRBJ2-1|.|TRBV10-3|TRBD2
CAISESFPGLAAEQFF
TGTGCCATCAGTGAGAGTTTTCCCGGACTAGCGGCTGAGCAGTTCTTC
>TRBJ2-7|.|TRBV19|.
CASSPVTGSYEQYF
TGTGCCAGTAGTCCCGTGACAGGATCCTACGAGCAGTACTTC
>TRBJ2-7|.|TRBV19|TRBD1
CASSLGQGAGEQYF
TGTGCCAGTAGCCTGGGACAGGGGGCTGGCGAGCAGTACTTC
>TRBJ2-6|.|TRBV5-4|.
CASSPQGGANVLTF
TGTGCCAGCAGCCCTCAGGGTGGGGCCAACGTCCTGACTTTC
>TRBJ1-1|.|TRBV5-1|.
CASSFQAGDEAFF
TGCGCCAGCAGCTTTCAGGCAGGGGATGAAGCTTTCTTT